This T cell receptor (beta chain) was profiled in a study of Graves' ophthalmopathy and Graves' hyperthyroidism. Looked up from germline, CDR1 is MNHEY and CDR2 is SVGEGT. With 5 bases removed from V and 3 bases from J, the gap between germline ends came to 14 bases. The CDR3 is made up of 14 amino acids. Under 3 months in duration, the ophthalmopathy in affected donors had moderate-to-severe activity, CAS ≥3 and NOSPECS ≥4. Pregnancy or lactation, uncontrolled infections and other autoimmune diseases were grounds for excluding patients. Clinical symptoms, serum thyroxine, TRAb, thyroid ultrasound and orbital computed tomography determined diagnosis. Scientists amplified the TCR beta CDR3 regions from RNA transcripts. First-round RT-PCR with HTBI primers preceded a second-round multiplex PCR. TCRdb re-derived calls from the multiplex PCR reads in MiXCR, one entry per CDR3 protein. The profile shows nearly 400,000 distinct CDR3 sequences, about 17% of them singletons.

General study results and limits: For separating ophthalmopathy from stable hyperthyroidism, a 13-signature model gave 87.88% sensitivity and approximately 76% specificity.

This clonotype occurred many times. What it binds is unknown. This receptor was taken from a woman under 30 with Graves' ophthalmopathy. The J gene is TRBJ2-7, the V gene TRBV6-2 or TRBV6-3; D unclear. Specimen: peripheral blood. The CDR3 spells CASSRGLMIYEQYF. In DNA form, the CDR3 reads TGTGCCAGCAGTCGTGGTTTGATGATCTACGAGCAGTACTTC.